This T cell receptor (beta chain) was identified in a study of identical twins. This clonotype was counted a few times. Via MiXCR, TCRdb re-called the 5' RACE reads, giving one row per CDR3 protein. The repertoire holds hundreds of thousands of distinct CDR3 sequences, with 12% as singletons. Germline V gene data show CDR1 as LGHDT and CDR2 as YNNKEL (reference sequence). The CDR3 is 17 amino acids. V was clipped by 2 bases and J by 5 bases, with 21 bases between them. This sample also belongs to another study, concerning yellow fever vaccine responses in identical twins. This second study notes: As reported, the vaccine T cell response of twins seemed partly convergent and partly personalized.

Input material: PBMCs. The chain recombines TRBV3-1 with TRBJ2-5; D is perhaps TRBD2 (5 bases). This TCR came from a young woman in good health. The CDR3: CASSQPPRASLGETQYF. DNA of the CDR3: TGTGCCAGCAGCCAACCTCCGAGGGCCAGCTTGGGGGAGACCCAGTACTTC.